The source of this TCR beta chain is a study of blood T cell repertoires in COVID-19 (TCRdb year 2020). Context from the whole study: Samples covering the acute and convalescent phases of COVID-19 were provided by collaborators in the United States, Italy and Spain. The prospective study material was composed of cDNA or gDNA derived from T cells, B-cell-depleted T cells, or PBMCs. Deeply sampled blood TCRbeta repertoires from subjects exposed to, actively infected with, or recovered from COVID-19 were included in the dataset. The repertoires were released in a freely available public database intended as a resource for research on the immune response to SARS-CoV-2. The samples were drawn from two sources: the first 160 participants of the ongoing ImmuneRACE study, and 1,000 to 1,500 subjects contributed by 6 global collaborators. A de-identified subject ID, COVID-19 status, age in years and sex were almost always included in the sample metadata. Where available, HLA class I and class II types were obtained from metadata supplied by the sample provider rather than from assay-based typing.

This clone was counted once. It lacks a known antigen. No much larger clone is present one base from it, and per-base qualities are unavailable. Beyond this particular receptor, the publication reports: Clinical and demographic metadata were provided uncurated, with the amount varying by source and participant.

TCRbeta CDR3 regions were amplified from genomic DNA by means of the immunoSEQ Assay, a bias-controlled multiplex PCR. In the source study's methods: Within the assay, amplification of reference gene primers was used to estimate how many nucleated cells each sample contained. To quantify the absolute abundance of each unique TCRbeta CDR3 rearrangement, sequence reads were collapsed and filtered. Productive Simpson clonality was computed per sample as the square root of Simpson's diversity index over productive rearrangements. TCRdb limited this immuneACCESS table to in-frame rearrangements with V and J called. A share of clones is missing; checked studies link under half to unresolved V genes, and the rest is unexplained. V and J calls and clone size are given by that table; D and trimming were obtained from the DNA. This sample is represented by roughly 280,000 clones; roughly 86% of them were singletons. The top ten clonotypes cover around 10% of the sample.

One collaborating source in Seattle enrolled patients during active infection and followed them longitudinally through the course of disease. Collaborating institutions collected whole blood in K2EDTA tubes following their own protocols. For TCRbeta analysis, collaborator samples were shipped as frozen whole blood, as isolated PBMCs, or as DNA extracted from either sample type. Via the germline V gene, CDR1 is SNHLY and CDR2 FYNNEI. V lost 7 bases and J lost 2 bases; the stretch between them is 20 bases long. From the cysteine up to the phenylalanine, the CDR3 has a length of 16 residues. The CDR3 DNA has 48 bases and is translated from base 1.

This receptor chain uses TRBV2 and TRBJ1-2; matching of 6 bases hints at TRBD1 as the D gene. Sequenced input: peripheral blood. This clonotype was sampled from a woman aged 30 to 39 with COVID-19, enrolled during active disease. The bases are TGTGCCAGCACCAGATCGGGACACTCCCGAAACTATGGCTACACCTTC. Its translation reads: CASTRSGHSRNYGYTF.